These 13 T cell receptor beta chains were sequenced from one sample in a study of blood T cell repertoires in COVID-19. Clones were read by immunoSEQ multiplex PCR, and TCRdb kept only the in-frame ones, dropping some. The data contain fewer than 150,000 clones, around 90% of them singletons. Sequencing was done on a sample of peripheral blood. These receptors all come from a human donor in a cohort sampled during active COVID-19.

The rearrangement uses TRBV28 and TRBJ2-3, with D possibly being TRBD1 (5 bases). CDR1 MDHEN and CDR2 SYDVKM come from the germline V gene. There are 15 residues in the CDR3. The germline V and J ends were trimmed by 4 bases and 0 bases, with 11 bases remaining between them. The CDR3 bases are TGTGCCAGCAGTTGGGGCGGAGAAAGCACAGATACGCAGTATTTT. It encodes CASSWGGESTDTQYF.

This chain joins TRBV19 and TRBJ2-7; 7 positions agree with TRBD2. CDR1 and CDR2 (germline): LNHDA, SQIVND (reference sequence). The CDR3 loop spans 16 amino acids. Trimming cost V 4 bases and J 3 bases; bases outside gene matches: 12. The CDR3 sequence is CASSTQAGKGLYEQYF. CDR3 in DNA: TGTGCCAGTAGTACCCAAGCGGGGAAGGGGCTCTACGAGCAGTACTTC. The variable domain in full, completed from reference TRBV19 and TRBJ2-7, reads DGGITQSPKYLFRKEGQNVTLSCEQNLNHDAMYWYRQDPGQGLRLIYYSQIVNDFQKGDIAEGYSVSREKKESFPLTVTSAQKNPTAFYLCASSTQAGKGLYEQYFGPGTRLTVT.

The rearrangement joins TRBV5-1 to TRBJ2-2, with D tentatively TRBD2 (6 bases). V lost 2 bases, J lost 0 bases, and 11 bases lay in between. The CDR3 loop spans 16 amino acids. Germline CDR1 reads SGHRS; CDR2 reads YFSETQ. The CDR3 is CASSFWRVSNTGELFF. The CDR3 DNA reads as TGCGCCAGCAGCTTTTGGAGGGTTTCGAACACCGGGGAGCTGTTTTTT.

V is TRBV7-9 and J is TRBJ1-2; no clear D. This CDR3 has 14 amino acids. The germline CDR1 and CDR2 sequences are SEHNR and FQNEAQ (reference sequence). V was pared by 3 bases and J by 5 bases, with 13 bases between. The CDR3 bases are TGTGCCAGCAGCTTTGTCAACGTGGAGTATGGCTACACCTTC. This codes for CASSFVNVEYGYTF.

V usage is TRBV3-1 (or the pseudogene TRBV3-2) and J usage is TRBJ2-5; 8 positions agree with TRBD2. The CDR3 runs 14 residues. V lost 5 bases to trimming and J lost 5 bases; unmatched junction nucleotides: 7. Germline CDR1 LGHDT, CDR2 YNNKEL (reference sequence). CDR3 amino acids: CASSSLPGGETQYF. The CDR3 nucleotides are TGTGCCAGCAGCTCCCTCCCGGGGGGGGAGACCCAGTACTTC.

This chain uses TRBV9 with TRBJ1-2; TRBD1 matches at 10 bases. The CDR3 is 15 residues long. V dropped 3 bases and J dropped 8; count of bases not matched to a gene: 10. Germline CDR1 is SGDLS and CDR2 is YYNGEE. The DNA for the CDR3 is TGTGCCAGCAGCGGAAGGGACAGGGGAAGGGAAGGCTACACCTTC. Its translation: CASSGRDRGREGYTF.

The chain couples TRBV19 to TRBJ2-7, with 8 bases identical to TRBD1. This CDR3 spans 14 amino acids. CDR1 and CDR2 (germline): LNHDA, SQIVND (reference sequence). Trimming cost V 3 bases and J 7 bases; bases outside gene matches: 8. The CDR3: CASSIGQGAREQYF. CDR3 sequence (DNA): TGTGCCAGTAGTATTGGGCAGGGGGCGCGGGAGCAGTACTTC.

The V call is TRBV19, the J call TRBJ2-1, with D tentatively TRBD2 (7 bases). The V end lost 3 bases, the J end lost 2 bases, and 20 bases lay between the germline ends. The CDR3 is made up of 18 amino acids. Germline V gives CDR1 LNHDA, CDR2 SQIVND (reference sequence). The CDR3 sequence: CASSMPSGGRDTYNEQFF. The CDR3 DNA reads TGTGCCAGTAGTATGCCCTCCGGGGGGCGGGACACCTACAATGAGCAGTTCTTC. The full variable domain, in which reference TRBV19 and TRBJ2-1 provide the parts outside the CDR3, is DGGITQSPKYLFRKEGQNVTLSCEQNLNHDAMYWYRQDPGQGLRLIYYSQIVNDFQKGDIAEGYSVSREKKESFPLTVTSAQKNPTAFYLCASSMPSGGRDTYNEQFFGPGTRLTVL.

The chain links TRBV7-3 to TRBJ2-1; TRBD1 might be the D (5 bases). This CDR3 has 17 amino acids. From germline, CDR1 is SGHTA and CDR2 FQGTGA. V was clipped by 5 bases and J by 0 bases, with 17 bases between them. The CDR3 bases are TGTGCCAGCAGCGAAAGGCAGGGTCGGAGCTCCTACAATGAGCAGTTCTTC. Its protein product is CASSERQGRSSYNEQFF.

CDR3 sequence: CASSLFLGQNNEQFF. CDR3 sequence (DNA): TGTGCCAGCAGCCTTTTCCTGGGACAGAACAATGAGCAGTTCTTC. The genes are TRBV14 and TRBJ2-1; 7 positions agree with TRBD1. The germline V gene encodes CDR1 SGHDN and CDR2 FVKESK. The CDR3 sequence is 15 residues long. The V segment lost 4 bases and the J segment 5 bases; nucleotides outside the gene matches: 8.

This rearrangement joins TRBV11-2 to TRBJ2-1; TRBD2 matches at 9 bases. Germline V gene sequence: CDR1 SGHAT, CDR2 FQNNGV. With V trimmed by 1 base and J by 5 bases, 9 bases remained unmatched. The CDR3 has 17 amino acids. The CDR3 region has the DNA TGTGCCAGCAGCTTAGCTTTAGCGGGAGTGGGTCACAATGAGCAGTTCTTC. Its translation is CASSLALAGVGHNEQFF. Supplemented by reference TRBV11-2 and TRBJ2-1, the full variable domain reads EAGVAQSPRYKIIEKRQSVAFWCNPISGHATLYWYQQILGQGPKLLIQFQNNGVVDDSQLPKDRFSAERLKGVDSTLKIQPAKLEDSAVYLCASSLALAGVGHNEQFFGPGTRLTVL.

This sequence joins TRBV18 and TRBJ2-1; 11 positions agree with TRBD2. CDR1 and CDR2 (germline): KGHSH, LQKENI. V lost 2 bases and J lost 0; bases outside the gene matches: 0. This CDR3 region has 16 residues. Written as DNA, the CDR3 is TGTGCCAGCTCACCAACTAGCGGGGGCTCCTACAATGAGCAGTTCTTC. This sequence encodes CASSPTSGGSYNEQFF.

The chain carries TRBV5-1 and TRBJ2-2, with TRBD1 matching over 8 bases. The CDR3 consists of 13 residues. Losses at the gene ends were 7 bases for V and 1 base for J; bases not matched to a gene: 0. The germline V gene encodes CDR1 SGHRS and CDR2 YFSETQ. The CDR3 DNA sequence: TGCGCCAGCGGGACAGGGAACACCGGGGAGCTGTTTTTT. This encodes CASGTGNTGELFF.